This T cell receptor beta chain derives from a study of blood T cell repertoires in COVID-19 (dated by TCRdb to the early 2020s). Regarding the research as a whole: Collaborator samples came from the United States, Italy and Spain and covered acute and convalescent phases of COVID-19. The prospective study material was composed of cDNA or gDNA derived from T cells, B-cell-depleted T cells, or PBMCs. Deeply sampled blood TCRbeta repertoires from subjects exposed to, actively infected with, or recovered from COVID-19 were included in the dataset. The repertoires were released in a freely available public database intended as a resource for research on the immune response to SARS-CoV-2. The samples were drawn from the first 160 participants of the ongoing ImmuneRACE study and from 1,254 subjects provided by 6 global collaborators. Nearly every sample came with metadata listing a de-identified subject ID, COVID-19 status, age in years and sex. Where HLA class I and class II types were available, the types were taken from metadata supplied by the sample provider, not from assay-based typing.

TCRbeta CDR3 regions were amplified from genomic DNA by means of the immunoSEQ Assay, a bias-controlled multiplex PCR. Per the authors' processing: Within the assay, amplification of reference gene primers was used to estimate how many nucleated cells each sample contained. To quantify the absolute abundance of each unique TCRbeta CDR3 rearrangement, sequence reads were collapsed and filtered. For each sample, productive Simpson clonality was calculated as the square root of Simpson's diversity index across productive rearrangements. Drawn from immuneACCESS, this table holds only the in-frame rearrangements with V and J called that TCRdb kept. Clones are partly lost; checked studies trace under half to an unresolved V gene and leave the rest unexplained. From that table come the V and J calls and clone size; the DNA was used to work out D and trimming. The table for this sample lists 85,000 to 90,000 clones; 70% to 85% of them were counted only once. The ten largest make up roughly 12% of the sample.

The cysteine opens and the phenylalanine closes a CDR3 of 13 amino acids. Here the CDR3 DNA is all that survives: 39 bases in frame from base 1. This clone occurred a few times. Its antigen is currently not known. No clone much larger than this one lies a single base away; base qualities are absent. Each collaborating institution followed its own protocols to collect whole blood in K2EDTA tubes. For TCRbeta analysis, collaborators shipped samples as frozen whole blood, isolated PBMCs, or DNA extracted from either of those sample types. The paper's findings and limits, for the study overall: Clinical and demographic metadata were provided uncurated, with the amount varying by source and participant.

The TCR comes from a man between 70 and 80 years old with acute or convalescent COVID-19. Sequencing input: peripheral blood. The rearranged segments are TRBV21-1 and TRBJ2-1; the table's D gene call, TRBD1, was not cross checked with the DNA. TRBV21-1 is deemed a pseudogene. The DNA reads TGTGCCAGCCCTAGGGGGAGATACAATGAGCAGTTCTTC. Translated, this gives CASPRGRYNEQFF.